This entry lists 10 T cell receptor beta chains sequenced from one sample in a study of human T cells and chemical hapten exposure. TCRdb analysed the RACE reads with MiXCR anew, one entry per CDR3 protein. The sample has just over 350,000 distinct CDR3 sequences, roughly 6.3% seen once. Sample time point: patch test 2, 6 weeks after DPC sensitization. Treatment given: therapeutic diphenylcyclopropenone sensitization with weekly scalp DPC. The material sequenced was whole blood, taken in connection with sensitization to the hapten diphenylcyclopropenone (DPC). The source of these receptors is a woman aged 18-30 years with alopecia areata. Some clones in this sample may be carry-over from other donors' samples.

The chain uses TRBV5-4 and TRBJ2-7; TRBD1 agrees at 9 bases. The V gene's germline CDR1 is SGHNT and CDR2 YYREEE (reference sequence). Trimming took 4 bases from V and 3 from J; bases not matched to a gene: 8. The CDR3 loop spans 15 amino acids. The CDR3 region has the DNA TGTGCCAGCAGCACATCGGACAGGGGTAACTACGAGCAGTACTTC. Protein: CASSTSDRGNYEQYF.

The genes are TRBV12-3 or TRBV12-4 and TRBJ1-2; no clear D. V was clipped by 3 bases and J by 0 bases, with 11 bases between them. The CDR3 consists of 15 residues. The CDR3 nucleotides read TGTGCCAGCAGTTTTGGCAGGCGAGCTAACTATGGCTACACCTTC. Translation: CASSFGRRANYGYTF.

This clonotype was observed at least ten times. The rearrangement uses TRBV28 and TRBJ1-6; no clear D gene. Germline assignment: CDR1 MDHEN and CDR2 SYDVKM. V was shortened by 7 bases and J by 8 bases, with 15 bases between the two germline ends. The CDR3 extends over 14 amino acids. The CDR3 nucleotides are TGTGCCAGCAACCGGGCCCTAGGCGATTCACCCCTCCACTTT. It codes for CASNRALGDSPLHF.

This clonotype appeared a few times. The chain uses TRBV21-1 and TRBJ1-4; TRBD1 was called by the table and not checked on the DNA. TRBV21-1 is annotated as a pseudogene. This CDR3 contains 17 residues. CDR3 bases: TGTGCCAGCAGCAAGAGAGGTTCGGGGCGAACTAATGAAAAACTGTTTTTT. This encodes CASSKRGSGRTNEKLFF.

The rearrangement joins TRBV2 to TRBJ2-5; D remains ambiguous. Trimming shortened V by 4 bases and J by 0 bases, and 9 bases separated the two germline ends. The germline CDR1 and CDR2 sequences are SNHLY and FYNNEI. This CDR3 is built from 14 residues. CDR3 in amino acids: CASSGGQHQETQYF. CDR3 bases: TGTGCCAGCAGTGGCGGTCAGCACCAAGAGACCCAGTACTTC.

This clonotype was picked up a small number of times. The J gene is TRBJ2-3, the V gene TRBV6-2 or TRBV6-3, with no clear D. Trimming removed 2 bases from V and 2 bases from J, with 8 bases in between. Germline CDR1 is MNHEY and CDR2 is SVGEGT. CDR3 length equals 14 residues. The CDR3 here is CASSYNPTTDTQYF. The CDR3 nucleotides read TGTGCCAGCAGTTACAATCCGACCACAGATACGCAGTATTTT.

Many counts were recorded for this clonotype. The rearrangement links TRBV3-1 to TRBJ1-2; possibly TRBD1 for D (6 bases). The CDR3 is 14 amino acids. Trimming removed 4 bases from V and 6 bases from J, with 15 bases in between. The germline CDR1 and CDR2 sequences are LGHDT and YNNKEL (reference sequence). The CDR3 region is CASSRGAPGDGYTF. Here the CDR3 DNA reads TGTGCCAGCAGCCGCGGGGCCCCAGGGGATGGCTACACCTTC.

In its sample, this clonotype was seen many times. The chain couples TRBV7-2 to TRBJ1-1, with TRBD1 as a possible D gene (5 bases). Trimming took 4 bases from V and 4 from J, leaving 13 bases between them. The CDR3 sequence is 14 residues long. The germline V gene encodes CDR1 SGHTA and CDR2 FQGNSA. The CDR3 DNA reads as TGTGCCAGCAGCTCCCAGGGAAGAAGCACTGAAGCTTTCTTT. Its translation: CASSSQGRSTEAFF.

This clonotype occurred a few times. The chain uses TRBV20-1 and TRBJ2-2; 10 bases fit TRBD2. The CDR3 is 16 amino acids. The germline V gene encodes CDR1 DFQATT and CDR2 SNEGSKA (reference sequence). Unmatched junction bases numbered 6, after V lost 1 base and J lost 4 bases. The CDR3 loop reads CSARVGSGGSTGELFF. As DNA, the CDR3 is TGCAGTGCTAGAGTTGGTAGCGGGGGGTCCACCGGGGAGCTGTTTTTT.

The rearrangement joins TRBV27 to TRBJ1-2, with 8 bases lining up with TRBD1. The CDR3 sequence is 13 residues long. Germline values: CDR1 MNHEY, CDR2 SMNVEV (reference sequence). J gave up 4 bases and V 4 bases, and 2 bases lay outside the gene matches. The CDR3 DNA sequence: TGTGCCAGCAGTTGGCAGGGGGCCTATGGCTACACCTTC. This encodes CASSWQGAYGYTF.